This T cell receptor beta chain emerged from a study of T cell repertoires in cytomegalovirus infection. Study summary: Public TCR beta signatures provided an indication of both CMV infection and a matching HLA type.

Using its own MiXCR run on the reads, TCRdb lists one record per CDR3 protein. Of some 940,000 distinct CDR3 sequences in the sample, around 29% were seen once. The junction had 8 bases not matched to a gene; V was cut back by 5 bases and J by 4 bases. This CDR3 region has 16 residues. Points from the study as a whole: Clonotype analysis showed dominance of the ex vivo response by HLA-C-restricted CMV-specific TCR beta clonotypes. Public TCR beta family frequency separated CMV-and-HLA carriers, including in an independent cohort.

Of note for this clonotype: Its antigen is unknown.

This chain uses TRBV12-3 or TRBV12-4 with TRBJ2-2; 9 bases fit TRBD1. This TCR came from a human donor in good health (CMV status not recorded). Some clones in this sample may be carry-over from other donors' samples. The starting material was cultured CD8+ T cells from PBMCs, obtained from culture after CMV antigen stimulation. The CDR3: CASSPDRGGGTGELFF. The CDR3 DNA follows: TGTGCCAGCAGTCCGGACAGGGGAGGTGGCACCGGGGAGCTGTTTTTT.